This T cell receptor beta chain was found in a study of T cell responses to AZD1222 COVID-19 vaccine. The method was immunoSEQ multiplex PCR; TCRdb's version includes in-frame clones alone and lacks a portion of them. Found here are 140,000 or so clones, over 75% of them singletons; the top ten hold under 2%. The CDR3 spans 13 residues. The germline V gene encodes CDR1 SQVTM and CDR2 ANQGSEA. V gave up 4 bases and J gave up 3 bases, with 12 bases separating them. The specimen comprised peripheral blood, sampled on day 0 of AZD1222 vaccination. The V call is TRBV29-1, the J call TRBJ1-1; D is possibly TRBD1 (5 bases). The sequence was collected from an adult in good health. This CDR3 is CSVGGRVDTEAFF. CDR3 in DNA: TGCAGCGTTGGAGGCAGGGTTGACACTGAAGCTTTCTTT.